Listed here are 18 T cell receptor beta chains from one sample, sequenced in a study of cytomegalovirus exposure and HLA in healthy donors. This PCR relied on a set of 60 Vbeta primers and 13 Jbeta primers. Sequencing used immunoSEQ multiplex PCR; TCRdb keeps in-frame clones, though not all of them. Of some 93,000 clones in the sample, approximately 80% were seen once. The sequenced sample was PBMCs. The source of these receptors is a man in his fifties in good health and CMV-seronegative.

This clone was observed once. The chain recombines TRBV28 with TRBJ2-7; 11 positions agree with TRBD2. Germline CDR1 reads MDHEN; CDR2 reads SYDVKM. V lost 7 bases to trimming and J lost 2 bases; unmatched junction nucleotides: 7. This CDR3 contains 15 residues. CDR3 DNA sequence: TGTGCCAGCACCTCCCCGGGACTAGCGGCCTACGAGCAGTACTTC. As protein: CASTSPGLAAYEQYF. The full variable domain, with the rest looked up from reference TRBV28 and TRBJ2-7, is DVKVTQSSRYLVKRTGEKVFLECVQDMDHENMFWYRQDPGLGLRLIYFSYDVKMKEKGDIPEGYSVSREKKERFSLILESASTNQTSMYLCASTSPGLAAYEQYFGPGTRLTVT.

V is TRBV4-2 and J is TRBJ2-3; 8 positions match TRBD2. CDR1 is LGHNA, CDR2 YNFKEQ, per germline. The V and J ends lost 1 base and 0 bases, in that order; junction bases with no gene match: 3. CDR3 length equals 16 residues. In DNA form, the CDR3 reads TGTGCCAGCAGCCAAGGGACTAGCATCAGCACAGATACGCAGTATTTT. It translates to CASSQGTSISTDTQYF.

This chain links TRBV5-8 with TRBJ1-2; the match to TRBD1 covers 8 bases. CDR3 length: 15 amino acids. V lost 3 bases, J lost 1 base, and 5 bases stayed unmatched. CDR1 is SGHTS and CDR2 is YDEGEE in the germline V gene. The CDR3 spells CASSWTGLFNYGYTF. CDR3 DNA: TGTGCCAGCAGCTGGACAGGGCTTTTTAACTATGGCTACACCTTC.

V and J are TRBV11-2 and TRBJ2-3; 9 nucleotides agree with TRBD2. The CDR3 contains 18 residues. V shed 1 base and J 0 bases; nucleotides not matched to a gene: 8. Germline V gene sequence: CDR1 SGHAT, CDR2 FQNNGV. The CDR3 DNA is TGTGCCAGCAGCTTAGGACTAGCGGCCTTCTCTAGCACAGATACGCAGTATTTT. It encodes CASSLGLAAFSSTDTQYF. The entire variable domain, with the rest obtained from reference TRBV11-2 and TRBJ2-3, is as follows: EAGVAQSPRYKIIEKRQSVAFWCNPISGHATLYWYQQILGQGPKLLIQFQNNGVVDDSQLPKDRFSAERLKGVDSTLKIQPAKLEDSAVYLCASSLGLAAFSSTDTQYFGPGTRLTVL.

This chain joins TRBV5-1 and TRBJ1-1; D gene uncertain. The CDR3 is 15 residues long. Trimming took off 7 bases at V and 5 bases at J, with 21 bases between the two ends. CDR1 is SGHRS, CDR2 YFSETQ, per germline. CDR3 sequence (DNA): TGCGCCAGCCATCCTCGACGGGCAGAGGGTACTGAAGCTTTCTTT. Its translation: CASHPRRAEGTEAFF. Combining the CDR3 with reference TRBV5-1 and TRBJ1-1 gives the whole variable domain KAGVTQTPRYLIKTRGQQVTLSCSPISGHRSVSWYQQTPGQGLQFLFEYFSETQRNKGNFPGRFSGRQFSNSRSEMNVSTLELGDSALYLCASHPRRAEGTEAFFGQGTRLTVV.

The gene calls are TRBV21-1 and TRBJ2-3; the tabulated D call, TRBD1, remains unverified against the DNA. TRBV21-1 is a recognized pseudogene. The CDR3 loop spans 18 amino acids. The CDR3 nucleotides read TGTGCCAGCAGCAAACAAAACAGGGTTACGGCCAGGACAGATACGCAGTATTTT. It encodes CASSKQNRVTARTDTQYF.

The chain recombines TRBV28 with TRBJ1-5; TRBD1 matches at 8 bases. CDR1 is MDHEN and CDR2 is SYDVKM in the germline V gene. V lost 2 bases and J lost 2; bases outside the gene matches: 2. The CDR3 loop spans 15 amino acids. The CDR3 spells CASSLRQGRNQPQHF. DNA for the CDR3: TGTGCCAGCAGTTTAAGACAGGGGCGCAATCAGCCCCAGCATTTT.

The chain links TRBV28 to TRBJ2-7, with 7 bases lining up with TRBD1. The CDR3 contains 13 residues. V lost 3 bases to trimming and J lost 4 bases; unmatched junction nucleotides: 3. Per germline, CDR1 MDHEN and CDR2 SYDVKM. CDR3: CASSLDRRYEQYF. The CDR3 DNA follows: TGTGCCAGCAGTTTGGACAGGAGATACGAGCAGTACTTC. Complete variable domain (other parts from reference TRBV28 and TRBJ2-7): DVKVTQSSRYLVKRTGEKVFLECVQDMDHENMFWYRQDPGLGLRLIYFSYDVKMKEKGDIPEGYSVSREKKERFSLILESASTNQTSMYLCASSLDRRYEQYFGPGTRLTVT.

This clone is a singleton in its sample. The CDR3 loop reads CATRGQGGAYGYTF. The CDR3 coding sequence is TGTGCCACCCGAGGACAGGGGGGGGCCTATGGCTACACCTTC. The rearrangement uses TRBV10-3 and TRBJ1-2; 10 bases align to TRBD1. The CDR3 is 14 amino acids. CDR1 is ENHRY, CDR2 SYGVKD, per germline. Germline trimming cut 10 bases from V and 4 bases from J; bases unmatched to any gene: 9.

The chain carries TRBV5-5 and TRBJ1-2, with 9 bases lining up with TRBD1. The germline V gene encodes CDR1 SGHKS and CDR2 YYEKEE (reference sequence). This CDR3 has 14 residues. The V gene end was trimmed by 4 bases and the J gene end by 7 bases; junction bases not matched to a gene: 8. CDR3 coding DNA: TGTGCCAGCAGCCCTGGACAGGGGTATGGTGGCTACACCTTC. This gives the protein CASSPGQGYGGYTF.

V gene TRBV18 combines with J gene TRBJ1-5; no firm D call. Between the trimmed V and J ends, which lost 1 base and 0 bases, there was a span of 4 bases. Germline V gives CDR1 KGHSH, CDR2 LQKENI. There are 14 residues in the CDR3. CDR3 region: CASSPLDSNQPQHF. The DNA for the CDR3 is TGTGCCAGCTCACCACTAGATAGCAATCAGCCCCAGCATTTT.

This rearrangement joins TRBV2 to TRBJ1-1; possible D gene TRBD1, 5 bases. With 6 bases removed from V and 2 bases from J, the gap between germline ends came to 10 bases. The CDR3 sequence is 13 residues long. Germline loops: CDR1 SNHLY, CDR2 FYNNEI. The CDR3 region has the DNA TGTGCCAGCAGCCTTGACAGTAACACTGAAGCTTTCTTT. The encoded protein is CASSLDSNTEAFF.

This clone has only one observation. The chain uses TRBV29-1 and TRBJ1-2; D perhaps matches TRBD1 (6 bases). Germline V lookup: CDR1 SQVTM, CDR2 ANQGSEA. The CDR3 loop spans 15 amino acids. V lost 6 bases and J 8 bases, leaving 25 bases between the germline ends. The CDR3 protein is CSVNLGDTPGGGYTF. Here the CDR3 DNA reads TGCAGCGTGAATTTGGGGGACACCCCGGGAGGAGGCTACACCTTC.

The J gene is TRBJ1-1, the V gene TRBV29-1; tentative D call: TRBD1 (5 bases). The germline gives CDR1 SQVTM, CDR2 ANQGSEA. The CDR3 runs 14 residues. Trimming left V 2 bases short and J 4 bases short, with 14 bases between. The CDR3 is CSVEYNSGGTEAFF. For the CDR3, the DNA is TGCAGCGTTGAATACAACTCGGGGGGCACTGAAGCTTTCTTT.

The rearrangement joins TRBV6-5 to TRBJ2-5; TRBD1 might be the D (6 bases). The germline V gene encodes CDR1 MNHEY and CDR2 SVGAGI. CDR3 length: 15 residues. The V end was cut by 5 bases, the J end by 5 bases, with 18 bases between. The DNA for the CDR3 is TGTGCCAGCAGTCTTACCTTACAGGGTTACGAGACCCAGTACTTC. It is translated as CASSLTLQGYETQYF.

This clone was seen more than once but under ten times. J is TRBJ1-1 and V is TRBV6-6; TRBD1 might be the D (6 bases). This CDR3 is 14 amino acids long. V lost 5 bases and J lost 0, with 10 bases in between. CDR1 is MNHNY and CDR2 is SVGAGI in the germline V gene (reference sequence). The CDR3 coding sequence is TGTGCCAGCAGTGTAGGACAGATGAACACTGAAGCTTTCTTT. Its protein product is CASSVGQMNTEAFF.

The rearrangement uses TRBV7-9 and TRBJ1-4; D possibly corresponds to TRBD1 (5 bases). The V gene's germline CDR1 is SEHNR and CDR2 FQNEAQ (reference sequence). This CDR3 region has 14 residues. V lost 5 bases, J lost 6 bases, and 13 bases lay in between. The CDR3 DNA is TGTGCCAGCAGCGCCGGGGGGTGGGATGAAAAACTGTTTTTT. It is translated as CASSAGGWDEKLFF.

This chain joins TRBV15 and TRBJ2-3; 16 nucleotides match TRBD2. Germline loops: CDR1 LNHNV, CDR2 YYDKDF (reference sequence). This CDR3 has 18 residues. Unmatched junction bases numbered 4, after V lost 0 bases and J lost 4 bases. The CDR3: CATSREGTSGREADTQYF. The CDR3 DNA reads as TGTGCCACCAGCAGAGAGGGGACTAGCGGGAGGGAGGCAGATACGCAGTATTTT.